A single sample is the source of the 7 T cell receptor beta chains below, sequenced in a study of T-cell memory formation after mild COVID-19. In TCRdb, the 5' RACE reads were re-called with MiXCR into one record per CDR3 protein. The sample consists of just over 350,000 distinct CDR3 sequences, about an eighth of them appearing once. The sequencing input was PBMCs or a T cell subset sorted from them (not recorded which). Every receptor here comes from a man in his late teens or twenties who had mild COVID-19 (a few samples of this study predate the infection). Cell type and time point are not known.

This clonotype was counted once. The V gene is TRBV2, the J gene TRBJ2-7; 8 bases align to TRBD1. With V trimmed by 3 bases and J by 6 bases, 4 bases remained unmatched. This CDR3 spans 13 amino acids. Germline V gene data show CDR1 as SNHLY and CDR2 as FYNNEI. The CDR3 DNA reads TGTGCCAGCAGTGAGGTAACAGGGGGCGAGCAGTACGTC. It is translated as CASSEVTGGEQYV.

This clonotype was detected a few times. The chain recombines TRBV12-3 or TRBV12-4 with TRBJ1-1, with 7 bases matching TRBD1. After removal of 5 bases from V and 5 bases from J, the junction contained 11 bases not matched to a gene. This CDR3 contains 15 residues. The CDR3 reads CASSGRQGGYTEAFF. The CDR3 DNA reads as TGTGCCAGCAGTGGGCGACAGGGAGGATATACTGAAGCTTTCTTT.

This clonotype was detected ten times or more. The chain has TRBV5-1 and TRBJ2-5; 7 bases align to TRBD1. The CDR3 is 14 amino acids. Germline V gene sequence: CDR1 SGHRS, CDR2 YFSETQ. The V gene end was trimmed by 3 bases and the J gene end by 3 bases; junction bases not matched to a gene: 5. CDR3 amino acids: CASSYGTAKETQYF. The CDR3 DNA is TGCGCCAGCAGCTACGGGACAGCTAAAGAGACCCAGTACTTC.

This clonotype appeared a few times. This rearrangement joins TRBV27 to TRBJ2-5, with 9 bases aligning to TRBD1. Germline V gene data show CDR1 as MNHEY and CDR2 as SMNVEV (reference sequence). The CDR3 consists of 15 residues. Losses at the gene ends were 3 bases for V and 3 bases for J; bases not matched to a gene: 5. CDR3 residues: CASSFLGQGEETQYF. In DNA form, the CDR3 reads TGTGCCAGCAGTTTTTTGGGACAGGGCGAAGAGACCCAGTACTTC.

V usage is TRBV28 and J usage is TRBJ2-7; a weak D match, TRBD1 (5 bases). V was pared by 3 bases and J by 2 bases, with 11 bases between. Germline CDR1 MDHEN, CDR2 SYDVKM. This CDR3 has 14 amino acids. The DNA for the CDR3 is TGTGCCAGCAGTTTCCCAGGGTCCCCCTACGAGCAGTACGTC. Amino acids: CASSFPGSPYEQYV.

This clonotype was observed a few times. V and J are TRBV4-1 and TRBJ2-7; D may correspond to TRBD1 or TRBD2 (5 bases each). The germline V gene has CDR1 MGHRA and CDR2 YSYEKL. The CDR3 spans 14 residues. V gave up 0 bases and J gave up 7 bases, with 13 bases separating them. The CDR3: CASSQELGPGEQYV. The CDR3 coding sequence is TGCGCCAGCAGCCAAGAACTGGGACCGGGAGAGCAGTACGTC.

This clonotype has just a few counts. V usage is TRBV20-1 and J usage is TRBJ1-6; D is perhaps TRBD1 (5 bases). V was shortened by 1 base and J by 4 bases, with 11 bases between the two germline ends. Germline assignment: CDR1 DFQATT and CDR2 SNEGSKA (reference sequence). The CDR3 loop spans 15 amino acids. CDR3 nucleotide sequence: TGCAGTGCTAGAGTGCCGACAGATTATAATTCACCCCTCCACTTT. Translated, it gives CSARVPTDYNSPLHF.